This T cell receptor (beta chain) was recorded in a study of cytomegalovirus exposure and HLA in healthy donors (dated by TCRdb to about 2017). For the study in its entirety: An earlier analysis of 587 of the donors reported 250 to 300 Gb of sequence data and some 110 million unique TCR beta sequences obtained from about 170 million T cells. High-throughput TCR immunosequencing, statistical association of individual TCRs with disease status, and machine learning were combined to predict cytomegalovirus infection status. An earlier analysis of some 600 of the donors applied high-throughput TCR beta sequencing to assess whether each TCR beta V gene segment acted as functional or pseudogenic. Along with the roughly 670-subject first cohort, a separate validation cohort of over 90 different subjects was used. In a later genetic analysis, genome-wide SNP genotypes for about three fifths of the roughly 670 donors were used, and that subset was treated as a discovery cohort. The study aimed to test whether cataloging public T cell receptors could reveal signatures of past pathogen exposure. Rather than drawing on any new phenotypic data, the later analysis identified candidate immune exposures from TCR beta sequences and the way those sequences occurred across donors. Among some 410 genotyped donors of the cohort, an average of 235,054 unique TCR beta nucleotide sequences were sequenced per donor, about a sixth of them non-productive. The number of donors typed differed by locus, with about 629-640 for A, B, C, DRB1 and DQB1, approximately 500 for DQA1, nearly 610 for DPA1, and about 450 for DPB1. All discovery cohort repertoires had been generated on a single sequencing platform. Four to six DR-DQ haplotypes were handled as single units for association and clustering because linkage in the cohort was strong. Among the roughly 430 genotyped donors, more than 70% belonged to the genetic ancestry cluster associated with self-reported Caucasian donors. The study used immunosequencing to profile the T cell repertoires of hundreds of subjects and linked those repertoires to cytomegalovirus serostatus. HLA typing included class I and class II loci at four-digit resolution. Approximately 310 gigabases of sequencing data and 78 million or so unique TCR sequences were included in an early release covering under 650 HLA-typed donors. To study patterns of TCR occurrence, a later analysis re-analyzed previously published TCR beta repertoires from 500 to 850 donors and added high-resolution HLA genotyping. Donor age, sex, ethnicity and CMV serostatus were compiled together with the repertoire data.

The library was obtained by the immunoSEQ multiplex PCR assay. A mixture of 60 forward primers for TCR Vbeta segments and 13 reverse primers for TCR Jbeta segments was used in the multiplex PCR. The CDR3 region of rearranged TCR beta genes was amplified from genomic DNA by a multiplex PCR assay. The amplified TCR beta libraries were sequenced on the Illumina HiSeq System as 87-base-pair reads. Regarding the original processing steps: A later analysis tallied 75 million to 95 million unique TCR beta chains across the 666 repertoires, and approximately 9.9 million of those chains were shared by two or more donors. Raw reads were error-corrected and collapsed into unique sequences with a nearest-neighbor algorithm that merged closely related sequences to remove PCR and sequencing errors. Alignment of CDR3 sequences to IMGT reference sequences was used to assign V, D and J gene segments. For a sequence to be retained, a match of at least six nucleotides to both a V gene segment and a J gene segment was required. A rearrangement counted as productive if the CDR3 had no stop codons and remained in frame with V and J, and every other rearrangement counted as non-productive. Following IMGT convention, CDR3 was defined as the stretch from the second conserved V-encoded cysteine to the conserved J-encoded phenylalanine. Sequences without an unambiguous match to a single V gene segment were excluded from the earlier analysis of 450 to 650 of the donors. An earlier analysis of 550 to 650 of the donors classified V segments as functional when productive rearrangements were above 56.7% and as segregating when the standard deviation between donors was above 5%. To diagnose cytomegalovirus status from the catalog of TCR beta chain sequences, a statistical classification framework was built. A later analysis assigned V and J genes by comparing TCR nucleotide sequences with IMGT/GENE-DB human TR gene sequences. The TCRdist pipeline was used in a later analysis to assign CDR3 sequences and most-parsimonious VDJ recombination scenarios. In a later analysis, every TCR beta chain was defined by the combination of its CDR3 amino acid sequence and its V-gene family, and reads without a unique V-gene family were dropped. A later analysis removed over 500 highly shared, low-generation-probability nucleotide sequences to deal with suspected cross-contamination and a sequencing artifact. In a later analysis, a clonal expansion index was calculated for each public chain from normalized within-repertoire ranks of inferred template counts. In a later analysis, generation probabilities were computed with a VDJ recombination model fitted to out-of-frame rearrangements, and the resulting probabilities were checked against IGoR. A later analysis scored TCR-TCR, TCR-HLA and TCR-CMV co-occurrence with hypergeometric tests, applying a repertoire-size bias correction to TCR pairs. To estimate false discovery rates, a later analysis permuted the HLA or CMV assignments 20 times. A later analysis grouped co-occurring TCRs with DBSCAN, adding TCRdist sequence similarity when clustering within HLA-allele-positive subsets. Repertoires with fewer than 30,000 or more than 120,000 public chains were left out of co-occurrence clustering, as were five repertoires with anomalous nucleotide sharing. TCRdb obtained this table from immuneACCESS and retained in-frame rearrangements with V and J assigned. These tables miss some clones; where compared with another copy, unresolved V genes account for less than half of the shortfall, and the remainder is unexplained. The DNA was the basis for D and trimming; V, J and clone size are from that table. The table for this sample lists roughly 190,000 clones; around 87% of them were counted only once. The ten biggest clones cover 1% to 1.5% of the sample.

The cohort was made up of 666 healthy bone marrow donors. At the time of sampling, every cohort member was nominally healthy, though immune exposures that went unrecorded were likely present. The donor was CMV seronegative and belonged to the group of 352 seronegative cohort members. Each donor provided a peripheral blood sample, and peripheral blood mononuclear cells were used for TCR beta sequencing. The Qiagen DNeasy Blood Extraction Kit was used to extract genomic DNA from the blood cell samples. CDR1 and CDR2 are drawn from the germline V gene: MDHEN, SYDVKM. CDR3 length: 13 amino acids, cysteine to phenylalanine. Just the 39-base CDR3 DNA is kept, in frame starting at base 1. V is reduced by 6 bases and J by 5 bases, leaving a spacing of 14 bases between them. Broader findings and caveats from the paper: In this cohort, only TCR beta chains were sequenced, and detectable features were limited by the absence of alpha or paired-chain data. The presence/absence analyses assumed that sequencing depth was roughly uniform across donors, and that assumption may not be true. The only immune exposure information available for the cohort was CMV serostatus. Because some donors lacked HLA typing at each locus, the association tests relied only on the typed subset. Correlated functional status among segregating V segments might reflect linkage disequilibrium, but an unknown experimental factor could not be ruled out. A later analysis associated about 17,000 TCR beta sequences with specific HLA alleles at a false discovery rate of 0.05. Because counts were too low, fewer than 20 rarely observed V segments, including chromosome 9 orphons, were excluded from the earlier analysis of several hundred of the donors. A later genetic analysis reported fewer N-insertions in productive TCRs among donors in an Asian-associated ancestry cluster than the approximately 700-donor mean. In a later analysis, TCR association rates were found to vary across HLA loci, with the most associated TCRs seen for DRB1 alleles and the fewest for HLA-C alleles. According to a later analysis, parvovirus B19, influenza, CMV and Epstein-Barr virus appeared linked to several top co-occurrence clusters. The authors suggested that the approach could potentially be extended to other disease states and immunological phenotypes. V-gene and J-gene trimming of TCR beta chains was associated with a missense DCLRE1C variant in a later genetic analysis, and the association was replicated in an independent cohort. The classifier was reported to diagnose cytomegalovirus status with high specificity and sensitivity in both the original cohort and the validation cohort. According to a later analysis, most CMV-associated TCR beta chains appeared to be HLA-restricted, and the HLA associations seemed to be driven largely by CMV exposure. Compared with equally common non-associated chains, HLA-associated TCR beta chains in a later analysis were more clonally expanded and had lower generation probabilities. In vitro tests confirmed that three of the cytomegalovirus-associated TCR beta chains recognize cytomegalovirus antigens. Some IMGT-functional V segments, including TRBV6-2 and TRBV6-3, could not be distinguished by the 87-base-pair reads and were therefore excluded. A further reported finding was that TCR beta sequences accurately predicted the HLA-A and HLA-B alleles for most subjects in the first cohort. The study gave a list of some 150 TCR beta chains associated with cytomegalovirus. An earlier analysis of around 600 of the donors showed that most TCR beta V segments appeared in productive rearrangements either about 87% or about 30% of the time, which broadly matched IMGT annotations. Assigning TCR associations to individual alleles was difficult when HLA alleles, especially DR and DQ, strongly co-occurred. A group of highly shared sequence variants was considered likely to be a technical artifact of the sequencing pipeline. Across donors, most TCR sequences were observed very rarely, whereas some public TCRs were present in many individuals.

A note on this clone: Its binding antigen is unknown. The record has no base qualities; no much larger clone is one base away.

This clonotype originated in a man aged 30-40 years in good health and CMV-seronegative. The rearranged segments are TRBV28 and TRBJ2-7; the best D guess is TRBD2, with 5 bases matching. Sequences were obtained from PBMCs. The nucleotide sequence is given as TGTGCCAGCAGACCCTCGACTACAAACGAGCAGTACTTC. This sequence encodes CASRPSTTNEQYF.